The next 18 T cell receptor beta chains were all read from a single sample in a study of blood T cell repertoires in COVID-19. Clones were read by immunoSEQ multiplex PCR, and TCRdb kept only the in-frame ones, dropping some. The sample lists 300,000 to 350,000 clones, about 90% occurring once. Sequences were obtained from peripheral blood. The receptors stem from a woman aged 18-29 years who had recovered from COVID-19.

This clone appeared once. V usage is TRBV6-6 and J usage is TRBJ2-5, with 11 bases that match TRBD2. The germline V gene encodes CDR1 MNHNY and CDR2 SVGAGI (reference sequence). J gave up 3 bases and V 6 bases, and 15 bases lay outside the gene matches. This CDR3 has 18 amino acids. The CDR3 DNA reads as TGTGCCAGCAGCCGAGAACCCGGGACTAGCGGAGCGAAAGAGACCCAGTACTTC. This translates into CASSREPGTSGAKETQYF.

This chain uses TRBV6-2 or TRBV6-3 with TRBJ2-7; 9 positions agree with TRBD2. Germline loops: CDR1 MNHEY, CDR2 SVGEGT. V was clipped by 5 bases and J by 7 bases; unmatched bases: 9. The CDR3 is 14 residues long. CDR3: CASSVLGGRGEQYV. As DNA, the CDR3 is TGTGCCAGCAGTGTCCTAGGCGGGAGGGGTGAGCAGTACGTC.

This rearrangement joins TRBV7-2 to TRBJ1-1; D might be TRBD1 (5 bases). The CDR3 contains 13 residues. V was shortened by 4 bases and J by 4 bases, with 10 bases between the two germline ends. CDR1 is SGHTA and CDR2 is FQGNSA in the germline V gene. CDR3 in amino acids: CASSSQGGTEAFF. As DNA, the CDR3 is TGTGCCAGCAGCTCCCAGGGTGGCACTGAAGCTTTCTTT. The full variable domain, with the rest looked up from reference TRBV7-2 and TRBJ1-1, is GAGVSQSPSNKVTEKGKDVELRCDPISGHTALYWYRQSLGQGLEFLIYFQGNSAPDKSGLPSDRFSAERTGGSVSTLTIQRTQQEDSAVYLCASSSQGGTEAFFGQGTRLTVV.

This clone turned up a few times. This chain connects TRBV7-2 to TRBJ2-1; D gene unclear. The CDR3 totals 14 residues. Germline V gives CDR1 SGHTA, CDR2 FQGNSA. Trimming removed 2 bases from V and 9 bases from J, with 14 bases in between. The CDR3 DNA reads TGTGCCAGCAGCTTATACTATCCCACGGCTGAGCAGTTCTTC. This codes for CASSLYYPTAEQFF.

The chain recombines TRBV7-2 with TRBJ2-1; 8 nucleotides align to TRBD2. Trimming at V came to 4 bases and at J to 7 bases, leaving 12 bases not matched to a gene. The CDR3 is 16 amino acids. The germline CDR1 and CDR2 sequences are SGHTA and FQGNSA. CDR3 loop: CASSSSSGSLRNEQFF. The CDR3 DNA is TGTGCCAGCAGCTCCTCTAGCGGGTCCCTTAGGAATGAGCAGTTCTTC.

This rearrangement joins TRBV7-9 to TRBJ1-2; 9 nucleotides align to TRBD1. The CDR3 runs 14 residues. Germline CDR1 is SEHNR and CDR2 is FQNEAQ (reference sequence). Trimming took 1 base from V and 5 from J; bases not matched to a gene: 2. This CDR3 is CASSLDGTGYGYTF. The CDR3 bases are TGTGCCAGCAGCTTAGACGGGACAGGGTATGGCTACACCTTC.

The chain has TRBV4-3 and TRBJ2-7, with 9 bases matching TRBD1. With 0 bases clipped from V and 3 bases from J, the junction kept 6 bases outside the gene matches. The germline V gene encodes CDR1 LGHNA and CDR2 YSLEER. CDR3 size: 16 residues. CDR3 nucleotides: TGCGCCAGCAGCCAAGATAGGGACAGGGCCATCTACGAGCAGTACGTC. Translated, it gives CASSQDRDRAIYEQYV.

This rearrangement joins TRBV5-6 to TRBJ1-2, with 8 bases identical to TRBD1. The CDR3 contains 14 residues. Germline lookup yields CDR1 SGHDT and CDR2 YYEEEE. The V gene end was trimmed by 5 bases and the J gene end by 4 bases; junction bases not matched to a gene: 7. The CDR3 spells CASSPRGRIYGYTF. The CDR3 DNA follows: TGTGCCAGCAGTCCCAGGGGGCGCATCTATGGCTACACCTTC. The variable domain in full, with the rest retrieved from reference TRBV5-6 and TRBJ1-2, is DAGVTQSPTHLIKTRGQQVTLRCSPKSGHDTVSWYQQALGQGPQFIFQYYEEEERQRGNFPDRFSGHQFPNYSSELNVNALLLGDSALYLCASSPRGRIYGYTFGSGTRLTVV.

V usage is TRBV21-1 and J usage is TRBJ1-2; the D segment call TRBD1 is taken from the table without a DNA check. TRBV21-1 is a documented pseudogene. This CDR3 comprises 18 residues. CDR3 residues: CASSNCRVPCRLTYGYTF. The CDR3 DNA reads TGTGCCAGCAGCAATTGTAGAGTTCCCTGTCGGCTGACATATGGCTACACCTTC.

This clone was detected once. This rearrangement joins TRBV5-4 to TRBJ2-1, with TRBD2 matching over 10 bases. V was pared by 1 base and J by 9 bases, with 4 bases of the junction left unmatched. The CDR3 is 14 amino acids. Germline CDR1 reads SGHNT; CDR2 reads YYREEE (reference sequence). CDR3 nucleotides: TGTGCCAGCAGCTTGAAGCGGGAGGGGGGTGAGCAGTTCTTC. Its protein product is CASSLKREGGEQFF.

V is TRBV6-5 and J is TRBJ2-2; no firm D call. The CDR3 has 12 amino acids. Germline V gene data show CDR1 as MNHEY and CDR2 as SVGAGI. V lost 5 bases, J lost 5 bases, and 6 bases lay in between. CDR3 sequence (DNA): TGTGCCAGCAGTCTCCGGACCGGGGAGCTGTTTTTT. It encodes CASSLRTGELFF.

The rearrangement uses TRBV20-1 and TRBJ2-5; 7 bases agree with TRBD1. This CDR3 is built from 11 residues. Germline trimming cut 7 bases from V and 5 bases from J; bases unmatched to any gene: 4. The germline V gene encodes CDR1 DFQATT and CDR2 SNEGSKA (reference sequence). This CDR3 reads CSGARGETQYF. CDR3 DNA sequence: TGCAGTGGGGCCAGGGGGGAGACCCAGTACTTC.

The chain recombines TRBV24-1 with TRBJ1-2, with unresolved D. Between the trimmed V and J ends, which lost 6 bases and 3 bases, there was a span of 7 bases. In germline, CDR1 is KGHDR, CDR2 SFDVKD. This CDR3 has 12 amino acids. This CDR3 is CATSKEDYGYTF. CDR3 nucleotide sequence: TGTGCCACCAGTAAGGAGGACTATGGCTACACCTTC.

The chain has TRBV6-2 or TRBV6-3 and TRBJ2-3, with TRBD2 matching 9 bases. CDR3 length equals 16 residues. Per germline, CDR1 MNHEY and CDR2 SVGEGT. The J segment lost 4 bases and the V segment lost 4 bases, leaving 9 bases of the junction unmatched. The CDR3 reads CASSSGLAIYSDTQYF. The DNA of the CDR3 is TGTGCCAGCAGTTCCGGACTAGCGATTTACTCAGATACGCAGTATTTT.

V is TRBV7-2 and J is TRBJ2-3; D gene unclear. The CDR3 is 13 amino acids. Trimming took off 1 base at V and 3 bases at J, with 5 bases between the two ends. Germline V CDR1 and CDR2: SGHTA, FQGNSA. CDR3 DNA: TGTGCCAGCAGCTTAGGTTTAACAGATACGCAGTATTTT. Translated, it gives CASSLGLTDTQYF.

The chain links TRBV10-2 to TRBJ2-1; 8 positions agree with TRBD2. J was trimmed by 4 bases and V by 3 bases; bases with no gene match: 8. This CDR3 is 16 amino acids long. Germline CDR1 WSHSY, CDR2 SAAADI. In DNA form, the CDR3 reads TGCGCCAGCAGTGACCCCCGCAGCGGGGGTTACAATGAGCAGTTCTTC. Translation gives CASSDPRSGGYNEQFF.

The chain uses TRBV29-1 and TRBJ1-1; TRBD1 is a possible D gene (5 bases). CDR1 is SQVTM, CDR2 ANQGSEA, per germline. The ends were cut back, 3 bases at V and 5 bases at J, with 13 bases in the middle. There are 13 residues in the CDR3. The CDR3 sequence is CSVDRSQGTEAFF. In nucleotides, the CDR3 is TGCAGCGTTGATAGGTCGCAGGGTACTGAAGCTTTCTTT.

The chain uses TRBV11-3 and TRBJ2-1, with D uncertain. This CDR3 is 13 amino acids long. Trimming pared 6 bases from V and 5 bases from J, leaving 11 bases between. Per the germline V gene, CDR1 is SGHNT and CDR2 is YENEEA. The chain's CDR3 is CASRKRDNNEQFF. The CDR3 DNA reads TGTGCCAGCAGGAAGAGAGATAACAATGAGCAGTTCTTC. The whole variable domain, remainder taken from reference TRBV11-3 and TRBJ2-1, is EAGVVQSPRYKIIEKKQPVAFWCNPISGHNTLYWYLQNLGQGPELLIRYENEEAVDDSQLPKDRFSAERLKGVDSTLKIQPAELGDSAVYLCASRKRDNNEQFFGPGTRLTVL.